This T cell receptor (beta chain) was observed in a study of OX40 agonist ivuxolimab in advanced cancers. As for the study more broadly: Ivuxolimab, which targeted the costimulatory receptor OX40 (CD134), was an agonistic, fully human IgG2 monoclonal antibody. Prior anti-PD-1, anti-PD-L1 or anti-CTLA-4 therapy was permitted, and approximately 40% of dose-escalation patients had received checkpoint inhibitors. The monotherapy dose-escalation portion (N ≈ 55 patients) of the phase I ivuxolimab trial is reported in the paper. In the dose-escalation cohort, approximately 82% of patients were male, and the mean age was 60 years with a range of about 20 to 90. The purpose of peripheral TCRbeta sequencing was to test whether ivuxolimab changed TCR sequence diversity and led to clonal T-cell expansion. Of the roughly 50 dose-escalation patients, hepatocellular carcinoma was present in about 20, melanoma in roughly 15, renal cell carcinoma in 9 and head and neck cancer in 9. Partial responses occurred in three dose-escalation patients, of whom one had hepatocellular carcinoma and two had cutaneous melanoma. Intravenous ivuxolimab was administered to patients every 2 weeks at six dose levels: 0.01, 0.1, 0.3, 1.5, 3 and 10 mg/kg.

Patients with autoimmune disease history or receiving systemic immunosuppression were excluded from the trial. In every dose cohort, peripheral blood was drawn for TCR sequencing at baseline, cycle 4 day 1, and cycle 7 day 1. Samples came from an open-label, multicenter, first-in-human phase I dose-escalation trial of ivuxolimab. Adults with locally advanced or metastatic head and neck squamous cell, hepatocellular, melanoma or renal cell carcinoma were enrolled in the trial. Before TCR sequencing, CD4+ T cells and CD8+ T cells were sorted from peripheral blood as separate populations. V gives up 4 bases and J gives up 8 bases, and the segment between their germline ends measures 11 bases. Reading the germline V gene (reference sequence) gives CDR1 GTSNPN and CDR2 SVGIG. The CDR3 has 11 amino acids, counting the end cysteine and phenylalanine. CDR3 DNA is the only sequence kept; it has 33 bases, read in frame from the first base.

The paper's findings and limits, for the study overall: Partial responders in the 0.1-3.0 mg/kg groups had among the lowest normalized peripheral clonal expansion, especially among CD8+ T cells. At doses of 0.1 to 3.0 mg/kg, clonal expansion of both CD4+ and CD8+ blood T cells was observed from baseline to week 6. After ivuxolimab, more expanded clones were found on average in CD8+ T cells than in CD4+ T cells. Low levels of normalized T-cell clonal expansion were also seen in some patients who did not respond. Which antigens the clonally expanded peripheral T cells were specific for was not determined.

With respect to this clone: The target of this receptor is not known. Base qualities are not recorded, but no much larger clone differs from it by a single base.

Genomic DNA was isolated from the sorted cells so that the TCRbeta CDR3 region could be sequenced. The immunoSEQ Assay was used to sequence the TCRbeta CDR3 regions. The clones in this table, taken by TCRdb from immuneACCESS, are in-frame only. Not every clone is retained; where verified, under half of the shortfall comes from an unresolved V gene, and the cause of the rest is unknown. The sample yields around 59,000 clones; roughly nine tenths were counted once. The top ten constitute 9% to 15% of the sample. The clonotype originates from an adult with an advanced solid tumor such as melanoma, head and neck, liver or kidney cancer. Sequenced material: CD4+ or CD8+ T cells sorted from blood, taken in a trial of the OX40 agonist ivuxolimab. Recombination joined TRBV30 with TRBJ1-2, with an unclear D gene assignment. The CDR3: CAWISGKGYTF. The DNA is as follows: TGTGCCTGGATCAGTGGAAAGGGCTACACCTTC.